This TCR beta chain appears in the sequencing data of a study of T cells in Graves' hyperthyroidism and ophthalmopathy. Amplified regions were TCR beta CDR3 sequences from RNA transcripts. The HTBI primer set drove a first-round RT-PCR of the TCR CDR3. TCRdb processed the multiplex PCR reads anew with MiXCR; each CDR3 protein has one entry. The data contain a few hundred thousand distinct CDR3 sequences, 14% of them singletons. Germline assignment: CDR1 SGHRS and CDR2 YFSETQ. The CDR3 covers 15 residues. As for this clonotype: Relative to the germline gene, one junction end is altered; a read error may explain this.

This sequence joins TRBV5-1 and TRBJ2-1, with D possibly matching TRBD1 (6 bases). Sequencing used blood. This clonotype was obtained from a woman in her twenties or thirties with Graves' hyperthyroidism that later progressed to Graves' ophthalmopathy. The CDR3 sequence: CASILKRTEYNEQFF. The CDR3 bases are TGCGCCAGCATCTTGAAAAGGACAGAATACAATGAGCAGTTCTTC.